Detailed here is one T cell receptor beta chain. Its target is not known. The sample originates from a study of tumor-infiltrating lymphocytes in primary liver carcinoma. Whole-study context: Sample yields of productive TCRbeta reads, ranging from roughly 3.65 to 7.13 million, were similar across tissue types.

Germline V gives CDR1 LNHNV, CDR2 YYDKDF (reference sequence). V was clipped by 1 base and J by 0 bases, with 23 bases between them. This CDR3 spans 20 amino acids. Study findings and constraints: The 250 largest clones made up significantly more of tumor than blood repertoires (p = 0.039). Just around 7.5-25% of top clones spanned all five tumor regions.

TCR beta cDNA was reverse-transcribed from about 500 ng of total RNA. The reaction used a constant-region primer and ProtoScript II reverse transcriptase. Researchers made the TCR beta libraries by running three nested multiplex PCR rounds with slightly modified ARM-PCR. TRBV1-TRBV30 forward primers and a C-beta reverse primer were used in the first two PCR rounds, which each ran for about 10 cycles. TCRdb independently ran MiXCR on the multiplex PCR reads; one entry per CDR3 protein. The sample contains about 84,000 distinct CDR3 sequences, 72% of which appear only once. The study co-extracted DNA and RNA from about 21-30 mg of unsorted bulk tissue. The study enrolled treatment-naive patients with chronic HBV infection.

The chain uses TRBV15 and TRBJ2-3, with D possibly being TRBD2 (5 bases). The sequence derives from a man aged 40-50 years with primary liver carcinoma and hepatitis B virus infection. Sequenced sample: liver tumor tissue from sampling region 1. Subset denoted: tumor region T1, superior pole. CDR3 DNA sequence: TGTGCCACCAGCAGAGCCCCCACCTTTGGACTGTCCTCTAGCACAGATACGCAGTATTTT. Amino acid sequence: CATSRAPTFGLSSSTDTQYF. The variable domain in full, with the rest retrieved from reference TRBV15 and TRBJ2-3, is DAMVIQNPRYQVTQFGKPVTLSCSQTLNHNVMYWYQQKSSQAPKLLFHYYDKDFNNEADTPDNFQSRRPNTSFCFLDIRSPGLGDTAMYLCATSRAPTFGLSSSTDTQYFGPGTRLTVL.